A selection of T cell receptor beta chains follows, all from one sample in a study of shared clonotypes between healthy human individuals. Sequenced by immunoSEQ multiplex PCR; TCRdb stores in-frame clones only, minus some. The sample has millions of clones, 90% to 95% seen once. Sequences were obtained from naive CD4+ T cells sorted from blood. Receptor source: a man in his late teens or twenties in good health. Each CDR3 is given with its conserved first and last residue.

j_call v_call cdr3_aa
TRBJ2-5 TRBV7-2 CASSFRGREARETQYF
TRBJ2-2 TRBV5-1 CASRLAGTNTGELFF
TRBJ2-1 TRBV7-3 CASSLDRSSYNEQFF
TRBJ2-7 TRBV6-8 CASSYFFTGVREQYF
TRBJ2-5 TRBV7-2 CASRPPGQGNTQYF
TRBJ1-5 TRBV5-1 CASSFRDSNQPQHF
TRBJ1-2 TRBV15 CATSRDGTGWDYGYTF
TRBJ2-3 TRBV5-1 CASSWRRPGQGSGDTQYF
TRBJ2-1 TRBV6-5 CASNRGGSFGNEQFF
TRBJ2-7 TRBV6-1 CASSRGGQGIHEQYF
TRBJ1-3 TRBV6-1 CASSAQNTGNTIYF
TRBJ2-6 TRBV29-1 CSVAQGDESVFSGANVLTF
TRBJ2-2 TRBV15 CATSVLMALPGELFF
TRBJ2-7 TRBV11-2 CASTPGRILSGGSAYEQYF
TRBJ1-1 TRBV7-9 CASEVNTEAFF
TRBJ1-4 TRBV10-3 CAISESLGAGEKLFF
TRBJ2-3 TRBV5-1 CASSLVGTGTDTQYF
TRBJ1-5 TRBV28 CATCNGRGQPQHF
TRBJ1-6 TRBV6-1 CASSAGIMRNSPLHF
TRBJ2-1 TRBV10-3 CAISESVTGDNEQFF
TRBJ2-7 TRBV5-1 CASSPITGKAYEQYF
TRBJ2-5 TRBV29-1 CSVGQGQYRGETQYF